The T cell receptor beta chain under discussion was sequenced for a study of T cells after posttransplantation cyclophosphamide. The assay was immunoSEQ multiplex PCR, and TCRdb's table has in-frame clones only and misses some. The table lists just over 15,000 clones, 80% to 85% of them singletons. In regard to this clone: Its antigen is not known. The same CDR3 can be traced to other DNA sequences in this sample.

The CDR3 totals 14 residues. Trimming at V came to 2 bases and at J to 6 bases, leaving 1 base not matched to a gene. Germline V lookup: CDR1 SGHTA, CDR2 FQGNSA. Findings of the study overall: Skin or GI-infiltrating T cells shared few TRB sequences with blood. Later post-transplant blood repertoires were often dominated by donor CD8+ memory clones. Recipient CMV seropositivity and CMV reactivation strongly tracked TRB clonality.

Controls had myeloablative marrow grafts with methotrexate and calcineurin inhibitor, sampled at 1 year. The sequences come from PBMCs, collected more than 350 days after allogeneic stem cell transplant with calcineurin inhibitor and methotrexate. The receptor was derived from a male patient in his late teens or twenties who received an allogeneic stem cell transplant from a related donor, was CMV-positive, and had no GVHD. Some T cells here may be from the graft donor. The rearrangement links TRBV7-2 to TRBJ1-6; 7 bases map to TRBD1. This CDR3 is CASSLSGGNSPLHF. CDR3 nucleotides: TGTGCCAGCAGCTTATCAGGGGGTAATTCACCCCTCCACTTT.